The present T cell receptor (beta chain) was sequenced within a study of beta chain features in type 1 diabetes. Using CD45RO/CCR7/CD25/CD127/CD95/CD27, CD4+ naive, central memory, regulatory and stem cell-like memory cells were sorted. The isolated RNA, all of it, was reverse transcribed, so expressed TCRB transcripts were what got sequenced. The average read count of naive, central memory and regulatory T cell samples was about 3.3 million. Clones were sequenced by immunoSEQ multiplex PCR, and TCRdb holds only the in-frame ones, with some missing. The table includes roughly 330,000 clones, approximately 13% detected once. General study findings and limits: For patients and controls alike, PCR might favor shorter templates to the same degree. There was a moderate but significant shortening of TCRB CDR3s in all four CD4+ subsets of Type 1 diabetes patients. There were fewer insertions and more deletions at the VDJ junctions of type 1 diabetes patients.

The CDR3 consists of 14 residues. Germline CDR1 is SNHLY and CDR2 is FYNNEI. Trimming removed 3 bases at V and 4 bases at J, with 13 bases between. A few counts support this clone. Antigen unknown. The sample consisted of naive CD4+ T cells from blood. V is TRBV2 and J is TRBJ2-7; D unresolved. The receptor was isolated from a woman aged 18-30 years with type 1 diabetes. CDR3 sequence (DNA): TGTGCCAGCAGTGAGGCCGGCAGGTCGTACGAGCAGTACGTC. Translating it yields CASSEAGRSYEQYV.